This T cell receptor beta chain was captured by sequencing in a study of blood T cell repertoires in COVID-19. The CDR3 covers 14 residues. Per the germline V gene, CDR1 is SGHTA and CDR2 is FQGNSA. Trimming cost V 4 bases and J 2 bases; bases outside gene matches: 5. In its sample, this clone was seen once. TCRdb's table, derived via immunoSEQ multiplex PCR, lists solely in-frame clones and lacks some. The sample shows 130,000 to 150,000 clones, roughly nine tenths of them seen only once. The TCR was taken from a woman aged 40 to 50 who had been exposed to COVID-19. The rearrangement uses TRBV7-2 and TRBJ2-7; TRBD1 matches at 7 bases. Material for sequencing was PBMCs or T cells enriched from blood (not recorded which). CDR3: CASSSLTGTYEQYF. CDR3 in DNA: TGTGCCAGCAGCTCCTTGACAGGGACCTACGAGCAGTACTTC. Variable domain in full (rest from reference TRBV7-2 and TRBJ2-7): GAGVSQSPSNKVTEKGKDVELRCDPISGHTALYWYRQSLGQGLEFLIYFQGNSAPDKSGLPSDRFSAERTGGSVSTLTIQRTQQEDSAVYLCASSSLTGTYEQYFGPGTRLTVT.